Following are 25 T cell receptor beta chains from one sample sequenced in a study of blood T cell repertoires in COVID-19. Method: immunoSEQ multiplex PCR; TCRdb's copy keeps in-frame clones and lacks some. The table records 58,000 or so clones, 78% of them present only once. The sample consisted of peripheral blood. These receptors all stem from a human donor in a cohort sampled during active COVID-19.

This clone was seen only a few times. V gene TRBV2 combines with J gene TRBJ1-1, with 7 positions matching TRBD1. In germline, CDR1 is SNHLY, CDR2 FYNNEI. V shed 2 bases and J 8 bases; nucleotides not matched to a gene: 11. This CDR3 comprises 15 residues. The CDR3 bases are TGTGCCAGCAGTGAATCTCTAAGGAGGGGGCTCGAAGCTTTCTTT. Encoded protein: CASSESLRRGLEAFF.

This chain connects TRBV6-5 to TRBJ2-7; maybe TRBD1 (7 bases). CDR3 length: 14 amino acids. Trimming took 0 bases from V and 2 from J, leaving 8 bases between them. The germline V gene has CDR1 MNHEY and CDR2 SVGAGI. CDR3 protein: CASSYSRGAYEQYF. CDR3 nucleotide sequence: TGTGCCAGCAGTTACTCCAGGGGGGCCTACGAGCAGTACTTC.

The rearrangement joins TRBV4-1 to TRBJ2-5; TRBD1 agrees at 8 bases. V trimming: 2 bases; J trimming: 2 bases; junction bases outside the gene matches: 13. CDR1 and CDR2 (germline): MGHRA, YSYEKL. The CDR3 contains 18 residues. CDR3 nucleotides: TGCGCCAGCAGCCAAAGAAGGGCAACAGGGGGGATACAAGAGACCCAGTACTTC. It translates to CASSQRRATGGIQETQYF.

Only a few counts were recorded for this clone. The genes are TRBV6-4 and TRBJ2-7; 10 bases are shared with TRBD1. The germline V gene encodes CDR1 MRHNA and CDR2 SNTAGT. The CDR3 is made up of 14 amino acids. Losses at the gene ends were 5 bases for V and 7 bases for J; bases not matched to a gene: 8. The CDR3, as DNA: TGTGCCAGCAGTCCCGGGACAGGGGCTGGGGAGCAGTACTTC. It codes for CASSPGTGAGEQYF.

The rearrangement joins TRBV29-1 to TRBJ1-1; no firm D call. The ends were cut back, 4 bases at V and 0 bases at J, with 6 bases in the middle. The CDR3 contains 12 residues. Germline assignment: CDR1 SQVTM and CDR2 ANQGSEA. In DNA form, the CDR3 reads TGCAGCGTTGTAGCTGTGAACACTGAAGCTTTCTTT. This encodes CSVVAVNTEAFF.

CDR3 nucleotides: TGTGCCAGCAGCCCCCAGGTTGGATCGGAGACCCAGTACTTC. Its translation: CASSPQVGSETQYF. This rearrangement joins TRBV7-9 to TRBJ2-5; no definite D call. The CDR3 sequence is 14 residues long. Germline V CDR1 and CDR2: SEHNR, FQNEAQ (reference sequence). The V end was cut by 5 bases, the J end by 5 bases, with 15 bases between.

V usage is TRBV6-2 or TRBV6-3 and J usage is TRBJ1-2; 7 bases agree with TRBD1. The CDR3 has 15 amino acids. Germline lookup yields CDR1 MNHEY and CDR2 SVGEGT. The V segment lost 6 bases and the J segment 4 bases; nucleotides outside the gene matches: 11. The CDR3 DNA follows: TGTGCCAGCAGCAGAACAGGGGATGGGCTCTATGGCTACACCTTC. Translation gives CASSRTGDGLYGYTF.

This chain uses TRBV11-2 with TRBJ1-4; 11 bases agree with TRBD1. The germline V gene has CDR1 SGHAT and CDR2 FQNNGV. This CDR3 has 15 amino acids. V lost 3 bases and J lost 6; bases outside the gene matches: 3. CDR3 nucleotide sequence: TGTGCCAGCAGCTTTCTGGGACAGGGGGATGAAAAACTGTTTTTT. Amino acid sequence: CASSFLGQGDEKLFF.

This clone was observed a single time. The chain couples TRBV6-5 to TRBJ1-2; 12 bases are a match to TRBD1. The CDR3 totals 14 residues. Germline loops: CDR1 MNHEY, CDR2 SVGAGI. Trimming took 7 bases from V and 8 from J; bases not matched to a gene: 8. The CDR3 nucleotides are TGTGCCAGCACCCCGGGACAGGGGGCGCAGGGCTACACCTTC. This translates into CASTPGQGAQGYTF.

The chain uses TRBV19 and TRBJ1-4; tentative D call: TRBD1 (5 bases). CDR1 and CDR2 from the germline V gene are LNHDA and SQIVND (reference sequence). The CDR3 length is 14 residues. V dropped 3 bases and J dropped 5 bases, with 10 bases sitting between them. CDR3 nucleotides: TGTGCCAGTAGTATCCCCAGGGAAAATGAAAAACTGTTTTTT. Protein sequence: CASSIPRENEKLFF.

The chain employs TRBV7-2 and TRBJ1-3; TRBD1 might be the D (5 bases). Trimming cost V 1 base and J 7 bases, with 14 bases left between them. The CDR3 consists of 15 residues. Germline V gives CDR1 SGHTA, CDR2 FQGNSA. DNA of the CDR3: TGTGCCAGCAGCTTAGAGAGTCAGGGAGGGAACACCATATATTTT. This sequence encodes CASSLESQGGNTIYF.

This chain connects TRBV7-7 to TRBJ2-7, with 10 bases aligning to TRBD1. J lost 1 base, V lost 3 bases, and 21 bases had no gene match. CDR3 length: 21 amino acids. Germline V gives CDR1 SSHAT, CDR2 FNYEAQ (reference sequence). The CDR3 here is CASSLAYRKSGTGDSSYEQYF. The CDR3 nucleotides are TGTGCCAGCAGCTTGGCGTACCGAAAATCCGGGACAGGGGATTCATCCTACGAGCAGTACTTC.

The chain combines TRBV30 with TRBJ2-1, with TRBD2 matching 10 bases. The CDR3 consists of 14 residues. J was trimmed by 9 bases and V by 0 bases; bases with no gene match: 5. Germline CDR1 and CDR2: GTSNPN and SVGIG (reference sequence). CDR3 residues: CAWSVAGGPGEQFF. The CDR3 DNA reads TGTGCCTGGAGTGTAGCGGGGGGGCCGGGTGAGCAGTTCTTC.

This rearrangement joins TRBV2 to TRBJ1-3; tentatively, D is TRBD1 (6 bases). Trimming stripped 4 bases from V and 1 base from J, with 26 bases between. Germline V gene sequence: CDR1 SNHLY, CDR2 FYNNEI. The CDR3 loop spans 20 amino acids. CDR3 loop: CASSGKEDSQWFGSGNTIYF. The CDR3 DNA sequence: TGTGCCAGCAGTGGCAAGGAGGACAGTCAGTGGTTTGGGTCTGGAAACACCATATATTTT.

The chain links TRBV19 to TRBJ1-5, with 9 nucleotides matching TRBD1. This CDR3 is 15 amino acids long. J gave up 2 bases and V 4 bases, and 3 bases lay outside the gene matches. CDR1 LNHDA and CDR2 SQIVND come from the germline V gene (reference sequence). The CDR3 spells CASSTQGAGNQPQHF. CDR3 bases: TGTGCCAGTAGTACACAGGGGGCCGGCAATCAGCCCCAGCATTTT.

The V call is TRBV27, the J call TRBJ2-5; perhaps TRBD1 as D (6 bases). The V gene lost 6 bases and the J gene lost 1 base, with 18 bases spanning the gap. Germline CDR1 reads MNHEY; CDR2 reads SMNVEV (reference sequence). The length of the CDR3 is 16 residues. The CDR3 spells CASSQIQGGAQETQYF. CDR3 in DNA: TGTGCCAGCAGCCAGATCCAAGGGGGAGCCCAAGAGACCCAGTACTTC.

The CDR3 nucleotides read TGTGCCAGCAGCCTTCCTCGGACAGGGGGCGGACCCGCGCAGTACTTC. This sequence encodes CASSLPRTGGGPAQYF. J is TRBJ2-7 and V is TRBV3-1 (or the pseudogene TRBV3-2), with TRBD1 matching over 11 bases. The junction had 14 bases not matched to a gene; V was cut back by 4 bases and J by 9 bases. CDR1 and CDR2 from the germline V gene are LGHDT and YNNKEL (reference sequence). The CDR3 length is 16 residues.

This clone came up a few times. The V and J genes are TRBV9 and TRBJ2-3, with TRBD2 matching 15 bases. This CDR3 comprises 18 residues. Germline V gives CDR1 SGDLS, CDR2 YYNGEE. Germline trimming cut 0 bases from V and 4 bases from J; bases unmatched to any gene: 6. In nucleotides, the CDR3 is TGTGCCAGCAGCGTAGGGAGGACTAGCGGGGGGGTTTCAGATACGCAGTATTTT. It is translated as CASSVGRTSGGVSDTQYF.

J is TRBJ1-4 and V is TRBV9; possibly TRBD1 for D (5 bases). This CDR3 region has 14 residues. Trimming stripped 3 bases from V and 8 bases from J, with 14 bases between. Germline CDR1 SGDLS, CDR2 YYNGEE. CDR3 DNA sequence: TGTGCCAGCAGCGGCGGGGGTAATGGCGAAAAACTGTTTTTT. It is translated as CASSGGGNGEKLFF. Full variable domain (remainder filled in from reference TRBV9 and TRBJ1-4): DSGVTQTPKHLITATGQRVTLRCSPRSGDLSVYWYQQSLDQGLQFLIQYYNGEERAKGNILERFSAQQFPDLHSELNLSSLELGDSALYFCASSGGGNGEKLFFGSGTQLSVL.

The V gene is TRBV3-1 (or the pseudogene TRBV3-2), the J gene TRBJ2-7, with 8 nucleotides matching TRBD2. The CDR3 extends over 17 amino acids. In germline, CDR1 is LGHDT, CDR2 YNNKEL (reference sequence). V shed 1 base and J 5 bases; nucleotides not matched to a gene: 13. The CDR3 DNA reads as TGTGCCAGCAGCCAAGGACGGCGCGGGAGGCGTCGCGACGAGCAGTACTTC. This gives the protein CASSQGRRGRRRDEQYF.

The V call is TRBV10-2, the J call TRBJ1-5; no clear D. This CDR3 is 15 amino acids long. Trimming stripped 0 bases from V and 7 bases from J, with 13 bases between. CDR1 is WSHSY, CDR2 SAAADI, per germline. CDR3 in amino acids: CASSESFGPGQPQHF. CDR3 bases: TGCGCCAGCAGTGAGTCGTTCGGCCCAGGCCAGCCCCAGCATTTT.

In this sample, this clone turned up once. The chain has TRBV6-2 or TRBV6-3 and TRBJ2-1; TRBD1 is a possible D gene (6 bases). Germline CDR1 is MNHEY and CDR2 is SVGEGT. Between the trimmed V and J ends, which lost 1 base and 7 bases, there was a span of 11 bases. The CDR3 has 14 residues. Here the CDR3 DNA reads TGTGCCAGCAGTTACTGGTTGGGGGCTAATGAGCAGTTCTTC. Amino acids: CASSYWLGANEQFF.

The chain joins TRBV4-3 to TRBJ2-7, with 12 bases matching TRBD2. This CDR3 spans 18 amino acids. Losses at the gene ends were 2 bases for V and 2 bases for J; bases not matched to a gene: 10. The V gene's germline CDR1 is LGHNA and CDR2 YSLEER. The CDR3 DNA is TGCGCCAGCAGCCAACGGGCCCTAGCGGGAGGGCCCACCTACGAGCAGTACTTC. Encoded protein: CASSQRALAGGPTYEQYF.

The gene calls are TRBV28 and TRBJ1-1; D is uncertain. Germline V CDR1 and CDR2: MDHEN, SYDVKM. The CDR3 contains 13 residues. Trimming pared 7 bases from V and 7 bases from J, leaving 16 bases between. The CDR3 region has the DNA TGTGCCAGCATTTCATCCGAGGCGATTGAAGCTTTCTTT. Translating it yields CASISSEAIEAFF.

The V and J genes are TRBV19 and TRBJ1-5, with 9 nucleotides matching TRBD1. Per germline, CDR1 LNHDA and CDR2 SQIVND (reference sequence). This CDR3 spans 15 amino acids. Trimming took 6 bases from V and 6 from J; bases not matched to a gene: 9. The DNA of the CDR3 is TGTGCCAGTAGCACGGGGACAGGGTGGTCTCAGCCCCAGCATTTT. As protein: CASSTGTGWSQPQHF.